The 6 T cell receptor beta chains given below trace back to one sample, sequenced in a study of blood T cell repertoires in COVID-19. Profiled with immunoSEQ multiplex PCR; TCRdb holds only in-frame clones, not every one. The sample contains roughly 260,000 clones, about 87% of which appear only once. Source material: peripheral blood. Receptor source: a man between 60 and 75 years old who had recovered from COVID-19.

This clone came up many times. The V call is TRBV6-4, the J call TRBJ2-1; 7 bases line up with TRBD2. V lost 6 bases to trimming and J lost 0 bases; unmatched junction nucleotides: 5. The CDR3 has 15 amino acids. Germline V gives CDR1 MRHNA, CDR2 SNTAGT. The CDR3 DNA follows: TGTGCCAGCAGCCGGGAGGTGAACTCCTACAATGAGCAGTTCTTC. Its protein is CASSREVNSYNEQFF.

A note on this clone: Germline and junction disagree at one end, which may indicate a read error. The chain uses TRBV28 and TRBJ1-4, with D maybe TRBD1 (5 bases). Germline-derived CDR1 and CDR2 are MDHEN and SYDVKM. The CDR3 loop spans 15 amino acids. The CDR3 nucleotides read TGTGCCAGCAGTTTCCAGGGTGTATCTAATGAAAAGCTGTTTTTT. It yields the protein CASSFQGVSNEKLFF. Using reference TRBV28 and TRBJ1-4 for the parts outside the CDR3, the full variable domain is DVKVTQSSRYLVKRTGEKVFLECVQDMDHENMFWYRQDPGLGLRLIYFSYDVKMKEKGDIPEGYSVSREKKERFSLILESASTNQTSMYLCASSFQGVSNEKLFFGSGTQLSVL.

The chain is built from TRBV10-1 and TRBJ2-1; a possible D gene is TRBD1 (5 bases). The V gene's germline CDR1 is WNHNN and CDR2 SYGVQD (reference sequence). The V end lost 2 bases, the J end lost 0 bases, and 8 bases lay between the germline ends. The CDR3 totals 15 residues. Here the CDR3 DNA reads TGCGCCAGCAGTGAGAGACAGAGCTCCTACAATGAGCAGTTCTTC. Its translation: CASSERQSSYNEQFF.

The V and J genes are TRBV19 and TRBJ2-5; the D gene is possibly TRBD2 (6 bases). The V end lost 3 bases, the J end lost 5 bases, and 13 bases lay between the germline ends. Germline V gives CDR1 LNHDA, CDR2 SQIVND (reference sequence). CDR3 size: 14 residues. The CDR3 reads CASSISGRWETQYF. DNA for the CDR3: TGTGCCAGTAGTATTTCGGGGAGGTGGGAGACCCAGTACTTC.

The chain joins TRBV5-4 to TRBJ1-5; TRBD1 agrees at 7 bases. The CDR3 spans 14 residues. V dropped 0 bases and J dropped 4; count of bases not matched to a gene: 1. Looked up from germline, CDR1 is SGHNT and CDR2 is YYREEE (reference sequence). CDR3 in amino acids: CASSLAGQNQPQHF. The CDR3 bases are TGTGCCAGCAGCTTGGCGGGACAGAATCAGCCCCAGCATTTT.

The CDR3 DNA sequence: TGCAGCGTTGAGGGGGACAGGGGGCTGAACACTGAAGCTTTCTTT. As protein: CSVEGDRGLNTEAFF. The chain has TRBV29-1 and TRBJ1-1, with 12 bases that match TRBD1. Germline values: CDR1 SQVTM, CDR2 ANQGSEA. V lost 3 bases and J lost 0; bases outside the gene matches: 2. The CDR3 totals 15 residues.